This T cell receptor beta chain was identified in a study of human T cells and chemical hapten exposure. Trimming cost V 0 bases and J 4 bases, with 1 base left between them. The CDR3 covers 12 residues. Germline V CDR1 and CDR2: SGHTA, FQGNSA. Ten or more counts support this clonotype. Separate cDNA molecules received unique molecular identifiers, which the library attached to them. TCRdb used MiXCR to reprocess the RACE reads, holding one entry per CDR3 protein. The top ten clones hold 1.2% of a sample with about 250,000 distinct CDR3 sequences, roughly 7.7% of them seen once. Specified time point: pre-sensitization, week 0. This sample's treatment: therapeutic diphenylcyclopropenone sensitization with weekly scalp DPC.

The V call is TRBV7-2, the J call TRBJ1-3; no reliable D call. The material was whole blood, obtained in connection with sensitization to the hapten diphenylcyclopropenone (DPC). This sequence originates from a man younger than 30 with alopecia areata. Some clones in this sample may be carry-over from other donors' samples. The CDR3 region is CASSLAGNTIYF. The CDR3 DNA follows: TGTGCCAGCAGCTTAGCGGGAAACACCATATATTTT.